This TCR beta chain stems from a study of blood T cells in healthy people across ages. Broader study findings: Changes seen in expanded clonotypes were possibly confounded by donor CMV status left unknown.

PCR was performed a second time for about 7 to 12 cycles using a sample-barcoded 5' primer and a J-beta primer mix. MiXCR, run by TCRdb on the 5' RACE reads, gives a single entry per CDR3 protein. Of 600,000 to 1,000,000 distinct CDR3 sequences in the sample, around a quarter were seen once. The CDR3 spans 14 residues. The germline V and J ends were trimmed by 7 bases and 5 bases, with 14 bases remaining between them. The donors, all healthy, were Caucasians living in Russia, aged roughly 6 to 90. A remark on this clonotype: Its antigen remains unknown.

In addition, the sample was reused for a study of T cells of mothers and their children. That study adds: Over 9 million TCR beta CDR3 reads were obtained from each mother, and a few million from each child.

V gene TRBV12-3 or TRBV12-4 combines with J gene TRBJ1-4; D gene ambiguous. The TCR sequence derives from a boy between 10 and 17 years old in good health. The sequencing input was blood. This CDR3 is CASTLGYGNEKLFF. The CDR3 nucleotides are TGTGCCAGCACCCTAGGTTACGGGAATGAAAAACTGTTTTTT.